These 5 T cell receptor beta chains were sequenced from one sample in a study of CD8 T cells in Susac syndrome. The authors reverse transcribed 0.5 to 1 ug RNA with random hexamers. TCRdb ran MiXCR on the immunoSEQ multiplex PCR reads and lists one entry per CDR3 protein. Among 100,000 to 150,000 distinct CDR3 sequences listed, around 94% were seen once. The specimen sequenced was CD4+ T cells from PBMCs. Every receptor here comes from a human donor in good health.

J is TRBJ1-2 and V is TRBV20-1, with D perhaps TRBD1 (5 bases). Trimming removed 6 bases from V and 13 bases from J, with 21 bases in between. In germline, CDR1 is DFQATT, CDR2 SNEGSKA (reference sequence). The CDR3 is made up of 12 amino acids. The chain's CDR3 is CSATGTSGLSTF. DNA for the CDR3: TGCAGTGCCACCGGGACGTCAGGGTTGAGCACCTTC.

V is TRBV5-4 and J is TRBJ2-3, with a tentative D call TRBD2 (6 bases). V was pared by 0 bases and J by 0 bases, with 8 bases between. The germline V gene encodes CDR1 SGHNT and CDR2 YYREEE (reference sequence). The CDR3 has 15 residues. The CDR3, as DNA: TGTGCCAGCAGCTTGGGCGGGGCCAGCACAGATACGCAGTATTTT. It yields the protein CASSLGGASTDTQYF.

The chain uses TRBV9 and TRBJ2-2; 12 nucleotides line up with TRBD2. This CDR3 has 19 residues. From germline, CDR1 is SGDLS and CDR2 YYNGEE. Trimming at V came to 2 bases and at J to 3 bases, leaving 11 bases not matched to a gene. The CDR3 nucleotides read TGTGCCAGCAGCGTCTTTATGCTAGCGGGAGGGCCGGACACCGGGGAGCTGTTTTTT. It specifies CASSVFMLAGGPDTGELFF.

V is TRBV5-1 and J is TRBJ1-2, with 8 bases that match TRBD1. Trimming took 3 bases from V and 6 from J; bases not matched to a gene: 4. The germline V gene has CDR1 SGHRS and CDR2 YFSETQ. The length of the CDR3 is 13 residues. The CDR3 protein is CASSSDRVNGYTF. For the CDR3, the DNA is TGCGCCAGCAGCTCGGACAGGGTAAATGGCTACACCTTC.

The rearrangement uses TRBV5-1 and TRBJ2-3; D is unresolved. Trimming cost V 1 base and J 1 base, with 22 bases left between them. Germline CDR1 and CDR2: SGHRS and YFSETQ. The CDR3 extends over 19 amino acids. The CDR3 loop is CASSLFGIFGGLGTDTQYF. The DNA of the CDR3 is TGCGCCAGCAGCTTGTTTGGGATATTCGGCGGTCTTGGCACAGATACGCAGTATTTT. Complete variable domain (other parts from reference TRBV5-1 and TRBJ2-3): KAGVTQTPRYLIKTRGQQVTLSCSPISGHRSVSWYQQTPGQGLQFLFEYFSETQRNKGNFPGRFSGRQFSNSRSEMNVSTLELGDSALYLCASSLFGIFGGLGTDTQYFGPGTRLTVL.